The present T cell receptor beta chain was sequenced within a study of cytomegalovirus exposure and HLA in healthy donors. Study results and caveats: Common viral pathogens were later found to be apparently linked to several of the most significant clusters.

The V and J ends lost 5 bases and 2 bases respectively, with 13 bases between them. The CDR3 spans 14 residues. Germline V gives CDR1 SGHNT, CDR2 YYREEE (reference sequence). The PCR made use of 60 Vbeta and 13 Jbeta primers. Sequencing was performed with immunoSEQ multiplex PCR; in TCRdb, only in-frame clones are kept and a portion is missing. This table lists under 200,000 clones. As concerns this clone: Its antigen is not identified.

The receptor's source is a woman under 30 in good health and CMV-seropositive. The sequencing input was PBMCs. The chain employs TRBV5-4 and TRBJ1-2, with D uncertain. CDR3 residues: CASSSIEINYGYTF. The CDR3 DNA follows: TGTGCCAGCAGTTCGATAGAAATAAACTATGGCTACACCTTC.